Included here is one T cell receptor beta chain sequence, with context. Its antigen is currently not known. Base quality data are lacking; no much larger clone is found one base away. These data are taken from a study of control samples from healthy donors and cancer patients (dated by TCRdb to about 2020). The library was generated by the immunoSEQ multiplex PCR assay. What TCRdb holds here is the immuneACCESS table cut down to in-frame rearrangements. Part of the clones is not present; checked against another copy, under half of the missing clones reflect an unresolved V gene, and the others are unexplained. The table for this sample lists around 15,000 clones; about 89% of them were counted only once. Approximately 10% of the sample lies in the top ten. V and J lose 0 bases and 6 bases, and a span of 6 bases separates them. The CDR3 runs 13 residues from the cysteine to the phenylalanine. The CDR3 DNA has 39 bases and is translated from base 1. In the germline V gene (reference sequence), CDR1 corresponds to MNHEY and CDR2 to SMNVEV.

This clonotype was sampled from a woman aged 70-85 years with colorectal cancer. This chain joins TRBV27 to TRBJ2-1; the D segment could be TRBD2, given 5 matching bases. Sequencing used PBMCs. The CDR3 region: CASSLSTSNEQFF. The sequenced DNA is TGTGCCAGCAGTTTATCAACTAGCAATGAGCAGTTCTTC.